The present T cell receptor beta chain was sequenced within a study of a mutant IDH1 vaccine in newly diagnosed glioma. Across the whole study: Treated patients had a mean age of roughly 40 years and a roughly 60% male, around 40% female split.

Time point in this sample: week 5, during vaccination. Every single dose of the vaccine, 300 ug of mutant IDH1 20-mer peptide, came with topical imiquimod. The donor cohort comprised cases of new WHO grade 3 or 4 IDH1-mutant, ATRX-lost astrocytoma. Note on this clone: The antigen is not known.

Clones were sequenced by immunoSEQ multiplex PCR, and TCRdb holds only the in-frame ones, with some missing. The data contain some 51,000 clones, just under 80% of them singletons. The sequenced sample was PBMCs, obtained from a glioma patient whose treatment included an IDH1 peptide vaccine. This clonotype originated in a man in his forties or fifties with glioma.

The CDR3 here is CSVEGQTNTEAFF. CDR3 sequence (DNA): TGCAGCGTTGAAGGACAGACGAACACTGAAGCTTTCTTT. V is TRBV29-1 and J is TRBJ1-1; the D gene is possibly TRBD1 (5 bases). Germline V gene data show CDR1 as SQVTM and CDR2 as ANQGSEA. The CDR3 has 13 residues. Deletions cut 1 base from V and 1 base from J, with 7 bases between.